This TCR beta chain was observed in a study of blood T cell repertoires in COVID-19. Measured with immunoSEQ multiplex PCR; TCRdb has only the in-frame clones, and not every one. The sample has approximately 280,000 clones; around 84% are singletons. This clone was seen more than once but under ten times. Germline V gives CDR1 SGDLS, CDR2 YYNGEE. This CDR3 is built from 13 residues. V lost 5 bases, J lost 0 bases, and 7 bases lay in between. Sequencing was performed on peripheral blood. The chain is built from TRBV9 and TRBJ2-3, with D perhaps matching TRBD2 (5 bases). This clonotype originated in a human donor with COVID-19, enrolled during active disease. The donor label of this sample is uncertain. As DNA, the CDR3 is TGTGCCAGCAGGAGACTAAGCACAGATACGCAGTATTTT. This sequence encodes CASRRLSTDTQYF.